This entry lists 28 T cell receptor beta chains sequenced from one sample in a study of cytomegalovirus exposure and HLA in healthy donors. Method: immunoSEQ multiplex PCR; TCRdb's copy keeps in-frame clones and lacks some. The sample lists about 130,000 clones; approximately 95% were seen once. Specimen: PBMCs. The origin of the receptors is a man aged 18 to 30 in good health and CMV-seronegative.

CDR3 region: CASSLEAGLGAYEQYF. In DNA, the CDR3 is TGTGCCAGCAGCTTGGAGGCCGGACTAGGGGCCTACGAGCAGTACTTC. V and J are TRBV7-2 and TRBJ2-7, with 7 bases matching TRBD2. V lost 3 bases to trimming and J lost 2 bases; unmatched junction nucleotides: 10. This CDR3 is built from 16 residues. The germline gives CDR1 SGHTA, CDR2 FQGNSA. The variable domain in full, completed from reference TRBV7-2 and TRBJ2-7, reads GAGVSQSPSNKVTEKGKDVELRCDPISGHTALYWYRQSLGQGLEFLIYFQGNSAPDKSGLPSDRFSAERTGGSVSTLTIQRTQQEDSAVYLCASSLEAGLGAYEQYFGPGTRLTVT.

This chain connects TRBV1 to TRBJ2-1; the table assigns TRBD2, which was not confirmed against the DNA. TRBV1 constitutes a pseudogene. This CDR3 spans 17 amino acids. The CDR3 sequence: CTSSQAGRESSYNEQFF. In DNA form, the CDR3 reads TGCACCAGCAGCCAAGCGGGACGGGAGAGCTCCTACAATGAGCAGTTCTTC.

J is TRBJ2-2 and V is TRBV7-3, with 10 positions matching TRBD1. The CDR3 consists of 16 residues. CDR1 is SGHTA and CDR2 is FQGTGA in the germline V gene. The ends lost 2 bases at V and 4 bases at J; junction bases unmatched: 4. As DNA, the CDR3 is TGTGCCAGCAGCTTAGGGACAGGGGCCTCCACCGGGGAGCTGTTTTTT. Translation: CASSLGTGASTGELFF.

CDR3 DNA: TGTGCCAGCAGCTTAGGGACTAGCGGGACCTACGAGCAGTACTTC. Encoded protein: CASSLGTSGTYEQYF. The chain recombines TRBV7-3 with TRBJ2-7; 13 nucleotides agree with TRBD2. The CDR3 contains 15 residues. V lost 2 bases and J lost 2; bases outside the gene matches: 0. The germline CDR1 and CDR2 sequences are SGHTA and FQGTGA.

This clone was seen only a few times. V is TRBV5-6 and J is TRBJ1-2, with 9 bases identical to TRBD1. There are 13 residues in the CDR3. CDR1 is SGHDT and CDR2 is YYEEEE in the germline V gene. The junction had 5 bases not matched to a gene; V was cut back by 3 bases and J by 8 bases. The CDR3 reads CASSWGQGQGYTF. The DNA for the CDR3 is TGTGCCAGCAGCTGGGGACAGGGACAGGGCTACACCTTC.

The chain is built from TRBV30 and TRBJ1-3; D is uncertain. Germline V CDR1 and CDR2: GTSNPN, SVGIG (reference sequence). V dropped 0 bases and J dropped 0 bases, with 6 bases sitting between them. This CDR3 region has 14 residues. In DNA, the CDR3 is TGTGCCTGGAGTGTTACCAGCTCTGGAAACACCATATATTTT. This gives the protein CAWSVTSSGNTIYF.

The chain joins TRBV9 to TRBJ2-7, with 10 bases matching TRBD2. This CDR3 has 15 amino acids. The V gene's germline CDR1 is SGDLS and CDR2 YYNGEE. V shed 4 bases, J shed 4 bases, and the junction held 8 bases outside the gene matches. The CDR3 protein is CASSPSGRAIYEQYF. In DNA form, the CDR3 reads TGTGCCAGCAGCCCAAGCGGGAGGGCCATTTACGAGCAGTACTTC.

The chain employs TRBV30 and TRBJ2-7; D is unresolved. Germline CDR1 reads GTSNPN; CDR2 reads SVGIG (reference sequence). The CDR3 is 16 amino acids. Trimming pared 2 bases from V and 0 bases from J, leaving 17 bases between. CDR3 nucleotide sequence: TGTGCCTGGAGTAGTCATATGGTGTCGGGCTCCTACGAGCAGTACTTC. Amino acid sequence: CAWSSHMVSGSYEQYF. Full variable domain (rest looked up from reference TRBV30 and TRBJ2-7): SQTIHQWPATLVQPVGSPLSLECTVEGTSNPNLYWYRQAAGRGLQLLFYSVGIGQISSEVPQNLSASRPQDRQFILSSKKLLLSDSGFYLCAWSSHMVSGSYEQYFGPGTRLTVT.

This chain uses TRBV5-4 with TRBJ1-2; 8 bases fit TRBD1. The ends lost 0 bases at V and 2 bases at J; junction bases unmatched: 3. There are 15 residues in the CDR3. Germline V gene data show CDR1 as SGHNT and CDR2 as YYREEE (reference sequence). Here the CDR3 DNA reads TGTGCCAGCAGCTTGGCCGGGACAGGAAACTATGGCTACACCTTC. Its protein product is CASSLAGTGNYGYTF.

The chain combines TRBV7-2 with TRBJ2-3; 8 nucleotides align to TRBD2. This CDR3 has 19 residues. Trimming cost V 1 base and J 0 bases; bases outside gene matches: 12. Germline values: CDR1 SGHTA, CDR2 FQGNSA. The CDR3 nucleotides are TGTGCCAGCAGCTTAGGGCTCCTAGCGGGCAGAACTAGCACAGATACGCAGTATTTT. Translation: CASSLGLLAGRTSTDTQYF. Full variable domain (rest looked up from reference TRBV7-2 and TRBJ2-3): GAGVSQSPSNKVTEKGKDVELRCDPISGHTALYWYRQSLGQGLEFLIYFQGNSAPDKSGLPSDRFSAERTGGSVSTLTIQRTQQEDSAVYLCASSLGLLAGRTSTDTQYFGPGTRLTVL.

The chain combines TRBV19 with TRBJ2-7; TRBD1 matches 11 bases. Germline V gene sequence: CDR1 LNHDA, CDR2 SQIVND (reference sequence). The V gene end was trimmed by 8 bases and the J gene end by 5 bases; junction bases not matched to a gene: 8. This CDR3 has 14 residues. The CDR3 reads CASGVPGQGDEQYF. CDR3 DNA sequence: TGTGCCAGTGGGGTTCCGGGACAGGGGGACGAGCAGTACTTC.

The gene calls are TRBV9 and TRBJ2-2; 11 bases align to TRBD1. CDR1 is SGDLS, CDR2 YYNGEE, per germline. This CDR3 region has 17 residues. Trimming at V came to 1 base and at J to 4 bases, leaving 6 bases not matched to a gene. CDR3 region: CASSVRTGGRGTGELFF. The CDR3 nucleotides are TGTGCCAGCAGCGTACGGACAGGGGGCCGAGGCACCGGGGAGCTGTTTTTT.

The rearrangement joins TRBV27 to TRBJ2-3, with D perhaps matching TRBD2 (5 bases). The length of the CDR3 is 14 residues. V gave up 3 bases and J gave up 1 base, with 8 bases separating them. Germline V CDR1 and CDR2: MNHEY, SMNVEV (reference sequence). The CDR3: CASSFTAGTDTQYF. CDR3 nucleotides: TGTGCCAGCAGTTTCACAGCGGGCACAGATACGCAGTATTTT.

The chain recombines TRBV18 with TRBJ2-2, with D perhaps TRBD1 (5 bases). V gave up 6 bases and J gave up 1 base, with 12 bases separating them. CDR1 is KGHSH and CDR2 is LQKENI in the germline V gene. This CDR3 spans 15 amino acids. The CDR3 here is CASSPPTGNTGELFF. DNA of the CDR3: TGTGCCAGCTCGCCCCCTACAGGGAACACCGGGGAGCTGTTTTTT. Full variable domain (remainder filled in from reference TRBV18 and TRBJ2-2): NAGVMQNPRHLVRRRGQEARLRCSPMKGHSHVYWYRQLPEEGLKFMVYLQKENIIDESGMPKERFSAEFPKEGPSILRIQQVVRGDSAAYFCASSPPTGNTGELFFGEGSRLTVL.

The chain's CDR3 is CASSLGTGNTEAFF. DNA for the CDR3: TGTGCCAGCAGTTTAGGGACAGGGAACACTGAAGCTTTCTTT. The chain uses TRBV27 and TRBJ1-1; 8 bases match TRBD1. After removal of 2 bases from V and 1 base from J, the junction contained 0 bases not matched to a gene. The CDR3 is made up of 14 amino acids. CDR1 is MNHEY and CDR2 is SMNVEV in the germline V gene (reference sequence).

The chain employs TRBV27 and TRBJ2-3; weak D call: TRBD1 (6 bases). V lost 5 bases to trimming and J lost 10 bases, with 13 bases between them. This CDR3 has 12 residues. Germline-derived CDR1 and CDR2 are MNHEY and SMNVEV (reference sequence). The CDR3 DNA follows: TGTGCCAGCAGTCAGCCAGGGGCTCCGCAGTATTTT. Its translation: CASSQPGAPQYF.

V usage is TRBV7-2 and J usage is TRBJ1-1; D call uncertain. V lost 1 base and J 0 bases, leaving 12 bases between the germline ends. This CDR3 region has 16 residues. Looked up from germline, CDR1 is SGHTA and CDR2 is FQGNSA. CDR3 sequence (DNA): TGTGCCAGCAGCTTAGTACAGCTCAATATGAACACTGAAGCTTTCTTT. Its protein product is CASSLVQLNMNTEAFF.

The chain carries TRBV6-5 and TRBJ1-2, with 9 bases fitting TRBD1. The germline V gene encodes CDR1 MNHEY and CDR2 SVGAGI. This CDR3 is built from 12 residues. The trim removed 6 bases at V and 8 bases at J, leaving 4 bases unmatched. Here the CDR3 DNA reads TGTGCCAGCAGGACAGGGGGGAAAGGCTACACCTTC. Its protein is CASRTGGKGYTF.

CDR3 sequence: CASSNHAGTEAFF. DNA of the CDR3: TGTGCCAGCAGTAACCACGCCGGCACTGAAGCTTTCTTT. This rearrangement joins TRBV6-6 to TRBJ1-1; D gene uncertain. Trimming took 5 bases from V and 4 from J, leaving 11 bases between them. Germline V gives CDR1 MNHNY, CDR2 SVGAGI (reference sequence). The CDR3 contains 13 residues.

The chain combines TRBV18 with TRBJ2-6, with 7 bases that match TRBD1. This CDR3 is built from 15 residues. V shed 3 bases, J shed 2 bases, and the junction held 1 base outside the gene matches. CDR1 is KGHSH and CDR2 is LQKENI in the germline V gene. CDR3 sequence (DNA): TGTGCCAGCTCACCTACAGGGGCTGGGGCCAACGTCCTGACTTTC. Its protein is CASSPTGAGANVLTF.

A single count supports this clone. V is TRBV27 and J is TRBJ2-7; 9 nucleotides match TRBD2. V trimming: 4 bases; J trimming: 5 bases; junction bases outside the gene matches: 9. CDR1 is MNHEY and CDR2 is SMNVEV in the germline V gene (reference sequence). The CDR3 loop spans 15 amino acids. CDR3 DNA: TGTGCCAGCAGTTCCCCCGCGGGAGGGCCCAACGAGCAGTACTTC. It specifies CASSSPAGGPNEQYF.

The chain uses TRBV7-9 and TRBJ2-3; D perhaps matches TRBD2 (5 bases). V gave up 4 bases and J gave up 5 bases, with 13 bases separating them. The CDR3 sequence is 14 residues long. Germline V CDR1 and CDR2: SEHNR, FQNEAQ (reference sequence). CDR3 amino acids: CASSYTTRVDTQYF. The CDR3 DNA reads as TGTGCCAGCAGCTACACAACGAGGGTAGATACGCAGTATTTT.

The V gene is TRBV19, the J gene TRBJ2-3; D is unclear. V was clipped by 3 bases and J by 5 bases, with 9 bases between them. Germline CDR1 reads LNHDA; CDR2 reads SQIVND (reference sequence). CDR3 length equals 13 residues. The CDR3 sequence: CASSMLSQDTQYF. The CDR3 DNA sequence: TGTGCCAGTAGTATGCTCTCACAAGATACGCAGTATTTT.

This rearrangement joins TRBV28 to TRBJ2-3; 7 bases agree with TRBD1. CDR3 length: 12 residues. V lost 5 bases and J lost 6; bases outside the gene matches: 2. Germline V CDR1 and CDR2: MDHEN, SYDVKM. CDR3 in amino acids: CASSQDRDTQYF. DNA for the CDR3: TGTGCCAGCAGTCAGGACAGGGATACGCAGTATTTT.

The rearrangement uses TRBV7-8 and TRBJ1-4; 10 bases align to TRBD1. The CDR3 spans 14 residues. Germline CDR1 SGHVS, CDR2 FQNEAQ. J gave up 8 bases and V 3 bases, and 3 bases lay outside the gene matches. The CDR3 nucleotides read TGTGCCAGCAGCTTGGACAGGGGGAGGGAAAAACTGTTTTTT. Amino acid sequence: CASSLDRGREKLFF.

J is TRBJ2-3 and V is TRBV7-7; the D gene is possibly TRBD2 (5 bases). Germline V lookup: CDR1 SSHAT, CDR2 FNYEAQ (reference sequence). V lost 5 bases, J lost 0 bases, and 9 bases lay in between. The CDR3 is 14 residues long. CDR3 sequence: CASSPGLSTDTQYF. CDR3 DNA: TGTGCCAGCAGCCCTGGACTGAGCACAGATACGCAGTATTTT. Looking up the rest from reference TRBV7-7 and TRBJ2-3 gives the full variable domain: GAGVSQSPRYKVTKRGQDVTLRCDPISSHATLYWYQQALGQGPEFLTYFNYEAQPDKSGLPSDRFSAERPEGSISTLTIQRTEQRDSAMYRCASSPGLSTDTQYFGPGTRLTVL.

The rearrangement uses TRBV7-9 and TRBJ2-1; TRBD2 is a possible D gene (5 bases). The CDR3 spans 14 residues. Germline lookup yields CDR1 SEHNR and CDR2 FQNEAQ (reference sequence). V was clipped by 0 bases and J by 9 bases, with 12 bases between them. The CDR3 region has the DNA TGTGCCAGCAGCTTAGCGGCTAGTCGGGGTGAGCAGTTCTTC. Its protein product is CASSLAASRGEQFF.

The genes are TRBV5-1 and TRBJ2-7, with D perhaps matching TRBD2 (5 bases). Per the germline V gene, CDR1 is SGHRS and CDR2 is YFSETQ. CDR3 length: 13 amino acids. V lost 4 bases and J lost 3, with 11 bases in between. CDR3 bases: TGCGCCAGCAGCCCTCGGGATTTCTACGAGCAGTACTTC. Translating gives CASSPRDFYEQYF. The whole variable domain, remainder taken from reference TRBV5-1 and TRBJ2-7, is KAGVTQTPRYLIKTRGQQVTLSCSPISGHRSVSWYQQTPGQGLQFLFEYFSETQRNKGNFPGRFSGRQFSNSRSEMNVSTLELGDSALYLCASSPRDFYEQYFGPGTRLTVT.